The 8 T cell receptor beta chains below come from one sample, sequenced in a study of cytomegalovirus exposure and HLA in healthy donors. Primers included in the PCR were 60 Vbeta and 13 Jbeta primers. Method: immunoSEQ multiplex PCR; TCRdb's copy keeps in-frame clones and lacks some. The data contain 150,000 to 200,000 clones, around 79% of them singletons. The sample comprised PBMCs. The receptors were gathered from a woman aged 50 to 65 in good health and CMV-seronegative.

This chain uses TRBV28 with TRBJ2-7; 14 nucleotides match TRBD2. V gave up 4 bases and J gave up 6 bases; unmatched junction bases: 11. The germline CDR1 and CDR2 sequences are MDHEN and SYDVKM. This CDR3 has 17 amino acids. CDR3 residues: CASSSTGTSGRKGEQYF. CDR3 sequence (DNA): TGTGCCAGCAGTTCGACCGGGACTAGCGGGAGAAAAGGCGAGCAGTACTTC.

V and J are TRBV9 and TRBJ2-7; D is possibly TRBD2 (7 bases). CDR3 length: 15 amino acids. CDR1 is SGDLS, CDR2 YYNGEE, per germline. The V and J ends lost 0 bases and 5 bases respectively, with 15 bases between them. CDR3 nucleotide sequence: TGTGCCAGCAGCGTAGGTAACGGGGGGCACGACGAGCAGTACTTC. Protein product: CASSVGNGGHDEQYF.

This clone has only one observation. The chain employs TRBV2 and TRBJ2-7; TRBD2 is a possible D gene (5 bases). V lost 4 bases and J lost 4, with 5 bases in between. CDR1 and CDR2 (germline): SNHLY, FYNNEI. This CDR3 spans 11 amino acids. The CDR3 reads CASSGGYEQYF. CDR3 DNA: TGTGCCAGCAGTGGAGGGTACGAGCAGTACTTC.

The V gene is TRBV6-5, the J gene TRBJ1-6; maybe TRBD1 (5 bases). The V and J ends lost 6 bases and 5 bases respectively, with 11 bases between them. CDR3 length: 14 amino acids. Germline V gene data show CDR1 as MNHEY and CDR2 as SVGAGI. CDR3 sequence reads: CASSADSHNSPLHF. CDR3 DNA sequence: TGTGCCAGCAGCGCTGACAGCCATAATTCACCCCTCCACTTT.

The genes are TRBV18 and TRBJ1-2; no reliable D call. CDR1 and CDR2 from the germline V gene are KGHSH and LQKENI. This CDR3 contains 13 residues. Trimming removed 1 base at V and 4 bases at J, with 7 bases between. Here the CDR3 DNA reads TGTGCCAGCTCACCACAGGGAGTCTATGGCTACACCTTC. Residues: CASSPQGVYGYTF. Using reference TRBV18 and TRBJ1-2 for the parts outside the CDR3, the full variable domain is NAGVMQNPRHLVRRRGQEARLRCSPMKGHSHVYWYRQLPEEGLKFMVYLQKENIIDESGMPKERFSAEFPKEGPSILRIQQVVRGDSAAYFCASSPQGVYGYTFGSGTRLTVV.

The chain is built from TRBV6-5 and TRBJ1-2; D possibly corresponds to TRBD1 (6 bases). Germline V gene data show CDR1 as MNHEY and CDR2 as SVGAGI. Trimming took off 8 bases at V and 5 bases at J, with 15 bases between the two ends. CDR3 length equals 13 residues. In nucleotides, the CDR3 is TGTGCCAGCGGGCGGGGGCAAAGATATGGCTACACCTTC. Amino acids: CASGRGQRYGYTF.

V usage is TRBV9 and J usage is TRBJ2-1, with 9 bases fitting TRBD1. Germline assignment: CDR1 SGDLS and CDR2 YYNGEE. The CDR3 length is 16 residues. The trim removed 3 bases at V and 6 bases at J, leaving 10 bases unmatched. CDR3: CASSGSLTGGLNEQFF. CDR3 in DNA: TGTGCCAGCAGCGGTTCACTCACAGGGGGCCTCAATGAGCAGTTCTTC.

In its sample, this clone was seen once. The J gene is TRBJ1-2, the V gene TRBV9; 11 positions agree with TRBD1. The ends lost 0 bases at V and 8 bases at J; junction bases unmatched: 9. Germline V gene sequence: CDR1 SGDLS, CDR2 YYNGEE. The CDR3 runs 16 residues. The CDR3 DNA is TGTGCCAGCAGCGTAGACTCCGGGACAGGGGGTTGGGGCTACACCTTC. Its translation: CASSVDSGTGGWGYTF.